These T cell receptor beta chains were read from a single sample in a study of cytomegalovirus exposure and HLA in healthy donors. Here immunoSEQ multiplex PCR was the method, and the copy in TCRdb shows in-frame clones only, minus some. The data show 160,000 or so clones, with roughly 79% seen just once and roughly 5.8% held by the top ten. Material for sequencing was PBMCs. These TCRs come from a man between 40 and 49 years old in good health and CMV-seropositive. The CDR3 runs from the conserved cysteine through the conserved F or W. Fields, in order: clone size, V gene, D gene, J gene, CDR3 DNA, CDR3 protein. D genes are given only for firm matches. Where a row states a size, it is once, few, many or the class of an expanded clone; other rows omit it.

few,TRBV6-1,-,TRBJ1-1,TGTGCCAGCAGTGAGCAACAGGTGACTGAAGCTTTCTTT,CASSEQQVTEAFF
-,TRBV13,-,TRBJ2-3,TGTGCCAGCAGCCTCAGACTGGATTTAGATACGCAGTATTTT,CASSLRLDLDTQYF
-,TRBV13,TRBD2,TRBJ2-7,TGTGCCAGCAGCTCGGGGACTAGCGGGTACGAGCAGTACTTC,CASSSGTSGYEQYF
-,TRBV27,-,TRBJ2-1,TGTGCCAGCAGTTGGGACTCGAGCTCCTACAATGAGCAGTTCTTC,CASSWDSSSYNEQFF
-,TRBV6-1,-,TRBJ2-4,TGTGCCAGCAGTGATTCCCCTGGACAGAAAAACATTCAGTACTTC,CASSDSPGQKNIQYF
-,TRBV6-4,TRBD2,TRBJ2-3,TGTGCCAGCAGTGACAAGGGACTAGACACAGATACGCAGTATTTT,CASSDKGLDTDTQYF
-,TRBV2,-,TRBJ1-4,TGTGCCAGCAGTGAAGCGGGCAGGGTGGGTGAAAAACTGTTTTTT,CASSEAGRVGEKLFF
once,TRBV11-2,-,TRBJ1-1,TGTGCCAGCAGCAGTACAGGGTTGTGGACTGAAGCTTTCTTT,CASSSTGLWTEAFF
-,TRBV11-3,-,TRBJ1-1,TGTGCCAGCAGCTTAACGTGGGGCAGGAACACTGAAGCTTTCTTT,CASSLTWGRNTEAFF
-,TRBV7-8,TRBD2,TRBJ2-2,TGTGCCAGCAGCTTAATGCGGGAGTCAACCGGGGAGCTGTTTTTT,CASSLMRESTGELFF
once,TRBV5-1,-,TRBJ2-1,TGCGCCAGCGGACCGGGAAGCACCTACAATGAGCAGTTCTTC,CASGPGSTYNEQFF
-,TRBV29-1,TRBD1,TRBJ1-2,TGCAGCTCGCCCGGGACAGGGGGCTATGGCTACACCTTC,CSSPGTGGYGYTF
-,TRBV4-1,TRBD1,TRBJ1-2,TGCGCCAGCAGCCAAGTGATGGGACAGAGGAACTATGGCTACACCTTC,CASSQVMGQRNYGYTF
-,TRBV16,TRBD1,TRBJ1-2,TGTGCCAGCAGTCCGGACAGGGTTGTCTATGGCTACACCTTC,CASSPDRVVYGYTF
-,TRBV29-1,-,TRBJ1-2,TGCAGCGTTGAAGCTGCTAACTATGGCTACACCTTC,CSVEAANYGYTF
-,TRBV7-2,-,TRBJ2-3,TGTGCCAGCAGCTTTAGCGGACCTAGCACAGATACGCAGTATTTT,CASSFSGPSTDTQYF
-,TRBV5-1,-,TRBJ2-5,TGCGCCAGCAGCCAGAACCCCCGGGAAGGAGAGACCCAGTACTTC,CASSQNPREGETQYF
-,TRBV6-5,TRBD1,TRBJ2-7,TGTGCCAGCAGTTACTCGCACAGGGGGTCCTACGAGCAGTACTTC,CASSYSHRGSYEQYF
-,TRBV12-5,TRBD2,TRBJ2-1,TGTGCTAGTGGCCTGGGACTAGCGGGAGACGCCCAGTTCTTC,CASGLGLAGDAQFF
once,TRBV7-2,-,TRBJ2-1,TGTGCCAGCAGCTCCGGGGGAGGCAATGAGCAGTTCTTC,CASSSGGGNEQFF
-,TRBV14,-,TRBJ1-1,TGTGCCAGCAGCCAAGACAGGAACACTGAAGCTTTCTTT,CASSQDRNTEAFF
once,TRBV6-1,-,TRBJ1-3,TGTGCCAGCAGTGAAGCGAGAGGCGGGGGTGGAAACACCATATATTTT,CASSEARGGGGNTIYF
-,TRBV5-1,TRBD2,TRBJ2-3,TGCGCCAGCAGCTGGCGACCCAAACTAGCGGGAGATTCGCCAGATACGCAGTATTTT,CASSWRPKLAGDSPDTQYF
-,TRBV2,TRBD2,TRBJ2-7,TGTGCCAGCACTGTGCGGGAGTACGAGCAGTACTTC,CASTVREYEQYF
-,TRBV4-1,TRBD1,TRBJ2-7,TGCGCCAGCAGCACGCGACAGGGAGCATCCTACGAGCAGTACTTC,CASSTRQGASYEQYF
-,TRBV6-1,-,TRBJ1-2,TGTGCCAGCAGTGAATACGGGGTCTATGGCTACACCTTC,CASSEYGVYGYTF
-,TRBV27,TRBD2,TRBJ2-3,TGTGCCAGCAGCGGGGGGGGCACAGATACGCAGTATTTT,CASSGGGTDTQYF
-,TRBV11-2,-,TRBJ2-7,TGTGCCAGCAGCTTACCTGGGGGCGCCTACGAGCAGTACTTC,CASSLPGGAYEQYF
-,TRBV5-1,TRBD2,TRBJ2-3,TGCGCCAGCAGCCCGGACCTCCTAAGGAGCGGGAGAGCGGATACGCAGTATTTT,CASSPDLLRSGRADTQYF
-,TRBV4-1,-,TRBJ2-3,TGCGCCAGCACCGGCGGGAAAAGCGCCCCCCGGTCCACAGATACGCAGTATTTT,CASTGGKSAPRSTDTQYF
few,TRBV4-2,-,TRBJ2-4,TGTGCCACGTCAAGTCCGACTCTAGCCAAAAACATTCAGTACTTC,CATSSPTLAKNIQYF
-,TRBV6-7,TRBD1,TRBJ2-7,TGTGCCAGCAGAAACGGGGCGACAGGGGGCTACGAGCAGTACTTC,CASRNGATGGYEQYF
-,TRBV27,-,TRBJ2-3,TGTGCCAGCAGCCGGTACCGGAGCACAGATACGCAGTATTTT,CASSRYRSTDTQYF
-,TRBV5-1,TRBD2,TRBJ2-1,TGCGCCAGCAGCGAGGGACTATACAATGAGCAGTTCTTC,CASSEGLYNEQFF